This T cell receptor beta chain stems from a study of cytomegalovirus exposure and HLA in healthy donors. Findings and limits, study-wide: A later analysis reported that several of the most significant clusters appeared to be linked to common viral pathogens, among them Epstein-Barr virus.

Comments on this clone: Its antigen is unidentified.

This CDR3 has 14 residues. Germline lookup yields CDR1 LNHDA and CDR2 SQIVND (reference sequence). V lost 7 bases, J lost 1 base, and 7 bases stayed unmatched. The PCR ran on 60 Vbeta and 13 Jbeta primers. Method: immunoSEQ multiplex PCR; TCRdb's copy keeps in-frame clones and lacks some. The sample shows about 160,000 clones, about 71% of them seen only once. Sequences were obtained from PBMCs. V usage is TRBV19 and J usage is TRBJ2-7; 7 positions match TRBD1. The source is a middle-aged woman in good health and CMV-seropositive. CDR3 in amino acids: CASTTGDQSYEQYF. CDR3 in DNA: TGTGCCAGTACTACAGGGGACCAGTCCTACGAGCAGTACTTC. The full variable domain, in which reference TRBV19 and TRBJ2-7 provide the parts outside the CDR3, is DGGITQSPKYLFRKEGQNVTLSCEQNLNHDAMYWYRQDPGQGLRLIYYSQIVNDFQKGDIAEGYSVSREKKESFPLTVTSAQKNPTAFYLCASTTGDQSYEQYFGPGTRLTVT.